The subject of this entry is one T cell receptor beta chain. The clone's antigen remains unknown. No quality values exist for individual bases; no much larger clone is one base distant. The time point label corresponds to: baseline before first vaccination. Vaccinee samples came from UK trials COV001 and COV002, including a single-blind randomized controlled phase 2/3 trial of AZD1222 (ChAdOx1 nCoV-19) in healthy adults. For TCRbeta chain sequencing, PBMC samples from trial participants were taken at day 0 and at day 28 after the second dose. The CDR3 starts with the cysteine, ends with the phenylalanine, and has 13 residues. Here the CDR3 DNA is all that survives: 39 bases in frame from base 1. V drops 6 bases and J drops 5 bases, leaving 8 bases in between. The germline V gene specifies SNHLY as CDR1 and FYNNEI as CDR2. This record comes from a study of T cell responses to AZD1222 COVID-19 vaccine (dated by TCRdb to about 2021). Study-level background: Because spike-specific TCR depth and breadth did not differ between the two schedules, AZD1222 recipients who got a second dose at roughly 4 weeks were pooled with those who got a second dose at roughly 12 weeks. Trial participants were enrolled into age subgroups of 18-55, 56-69 and 70-plus years, which contained approximately 150, 28 and 58 TCR-sequenced participants, respectively. TCR sequencing covered over 230 trial participants: approximately 200 given two doses of AZD1222 and 26 given two doses of MenACWY control vaccine.

The CDR3 regions of human TCRbeta chains were subjected to immunosequencing. The paper's processing steps were these. Repertoire TCRs were matched against a reference library of SARS-CoV-2-specific TCRs generated with the MIRA antigen-specificity platform. Breadth was defined as the fraction of unique TCRs that were SARS-CoV-2-associated, and depth was defined as the fraction of total T cells that were SARS-CoV-2-associated. Using the MIRA data, each spike-specific TCR was mapped to the spike region that the TCR reacts to and placed in a CD4 or CD8 class. Log10-transformed breadth and depth values were compared by one-way ANOVA with Sidak's multiple comparisons tests. Here the immuneACCESS table is served through TCRdb, limited to in-frame sequences with V and J called. Missing clones are a known gap in these copies; in checked studies unresolved V genes cover under half, and the rest lacks a known reason. The DNA was the basis for D and trimming; V, J and clone size are from that table. Present in this sample are 150,000 to 190,000 clones, approximately 90% of which were seen just once. The ten most abundant clones make up 1.5% to 2% of the sample.

Here is what the overall study found, with its caveats: Most participants were white British and females outnumbered males, and the authors suggested that clonal diversity may have been underestimated. In the small 56-69-year group, the increase in depth fell short of significance, most likely because of low power. Vaccine-associated CD4 TCRs spanned the whole spike protein, with dominant responses in regions 160-218 and 743-854. Only 5 to 7 AZD1222 recipients were SARS-CoV-2 seropositive at baseline, limiting conclusions about previously exposed vaccinees. Spike-specific TCR breadth and depth rose significantly after two AZD1222 doses compared with day 0 and with MenACWY recipients. Reportedly, almost half of the unique spike-specific TCRs recognized epitopes lying outside the regions that are mutated in the B.1.351 and B.1.1.7 variants. Because no day 14 peak-response samples were available, the repertoires could be characterized only after the peak T cell response.

The receptor's source is an adult in good health. Rearrangement joined TRBV2 to TRBJ1-6, with the D segment identity uncertain. Sequencing used peripheral blood, obtained on day 0 of AZD1222 vaccination. The CDR3 here reads CASSPVNNSPLHF. The DNA sequence reads TGTGCCAGCAGCCCGGTTAATAATTCACCCCTCCACTTT.